This TCR beta chain was obtained from a study of blood T cell repertoires in COVID-19. Overall study context: PBMCs, B-cell-depleted T cells, or T cells provided the cDNA or gDNA that made up the material.

V lost 3 bases and J 1 base, leaving 12 bases between the germline ends. Germline lookup yields CDR1 MNHEY and CDR2 SVGAGI. The CDR3 extends over 15 amino acids. The data were produced by immunoSEQ multiplex PCR, yet TCRdb's version contains in-frame clones alone and is incomplete. The sample contains some 80,000 clones, 70% to 90% of which appear only once. The clonotype comes from a man aged 60 to 75 with COVID-19, enrolled during active disease. The material sequenced was peripheral blood. V is TRBV6-5 and J is TRBJ1-1; a possible D gene is TRBD1 (5 bases). The CDR3: CASSYSPDTNTEAFF. CDR3 coding DNA: TGTGCCAGCAGTTATTCTCCGGACACGAACACTGAAGCTTTCTTT.